This TCR beta chain was sequenced during a study of blood T cell repertoires in COVID-19 (dated by TCRdb to the early 2020s). Broadly, across the study: Samples covering the acute and convalescent phases of COVID-19 were provided by collaborators in the United States, Italy and Spain. The prospective study material was composed of cDNA or gDNA derived from T cells, B-cell-depleted T cells, or PBMCs. Deeply sampled blood TCRbeta repertoires from subjects exposed to, actively infected with, or recovered from COVID-19 were included in the dataset. The repertoires were released in a freely available public database intended as a resource for research on the immune response to SARS-CoV-2. The samples were drawn from two sources: the first 160 participants of the ongoing ImmuneRACE study, and fewer than 1,500 subjects contributed by 6 global collaborators. The sample metadata nearly always contained a de-identified subject ID, COVID-19 status, age in years and sex. HLA class I and class II types, where available, came from metadata supplied by the sample provider rather than from assay-based typing. Study-wide conclusions, independent of this receptor: Clinical and demographic metadata were provided uncurated, with the amount varying by source and participant.

Trimming takes 10 bases from V and 0 bases from J, and the germline ends sit 17 bases apart. The CDR3 starts with the cysteine, ends with the phenylalanine, and has 15 residues. The read is trimmed to its CDR3 DNA, 45 bases read in frame from base 1. The germline V gene provides CDR1 MRHNA and CDR2 SNTAGT. The immunoSEQ Assay, a bias-controlled multiplex PCR, was used to amplify TCRbeta CDR3 regions from genomic DNA. In the paper's pipeline: Within the assay, amplification of reference gene primers was used to estimate how many nucleated cells each sample contained. To quantify the absolute abundance of each unique TCRbeta CDR3 rearrangement, sequence reads were collapsed and filtered. For each sample, productive Simpson clonality was calculated by taking the square root of Simpson's diversity index across productive rearrangements. TCRdb holds this immuneACCESS table with in-frame rearrangements only. Some clones are missing; in checked studies, unresolved V genes explain under half, and the rest has no known cause. V and J calls and clone size are as listed in that table; D and trimming were resolved from the DNA. This sample has approximately 250,000 clones in its table, and approximately 79% of those were observed once. 4.1% of the sample goes to the ten largest clones.

This clone appeared a single time. There is no known antigen for this receptor. Base qualities are not provided; no much larger clone lies one nucleotide away. Enrolling through a virtual design, the prospective study's participants ranged in age from about 18 to 100 years and lived across 20 to 30 United States geographic areas. To assign participants to cohorts, the prospective study relied on clinical history that participants themselves reported in a screening survey and a study questionnaire. In the prospective study, whole blood, serum and a nasopharyngeal or oropharyngeal swab were collected from each participant by mobile phlebotomists. Additional blood draws and questionnaires over an approximately two-month period could optionally be provided by prospective study participants. Before DNA extraction, prospective study blood samples were shipped either frozen or at room temperature.

This TCR was recovered from a man under 40 with acute COVID-19. The sample comprised PBMCs or T cells enriched from blood (not recorded which). The rearranged segments are TRBV6-4 and TRBJ2-3; TRBD2 is possibly the D segment (5 matching bases). The sequenced DNA is TGTGCCACCCAGGCAACGGGGTTAAGCACAGATACGCAGTATTTT. Its protein is CATQATGLSTDTQYF.